Listed below are T cell receptor beta chains from one sample, sequenced in a study of blood T cells in healthy people across ages. TCRdb independently ran MiXCR on the 5' RACE reads; one entry per CDR3 protein. There are over 550,000 distinct CDR3 sequences in the sample; 25% to 35% occur only once, and approximately 15% lies in the top ten. The specimen was blood. All receptors derive from an elderly woman in good health. CDR3s include the opening cysteine and the closing phenylalanine or tryptophan. A D gene is named only where the DNA matches it firmly. A row's size may be missing; if present it is once, few, many or a size class.

V	length	size	J	D	CDR3	DNA
TRBV18	16	many	TRBJ1-1	-	CASSPRLSRENTEAFF	TGTGCCAGCTCACCAAGACTTAGCAGGGAGAACACTGAAGCTTTCTTT
TRBV6-2/TRBV6-3	15	few	TRBJ2-3	TRBD2	CACNPSGGRPDTQYF	TGTGCCTGCAACCCTAGCGGGGGGCGACCGGATACGCAGTATTTT
TRBV29-1	13	many	TRBJ2-7	-	CSVEDILMGEQYF	TGCAGCGTTGAAGACATCCTGATGGGGGAGCAGTACTTC
TRBV7-2	15	many	TRBJ2-3	TRBD2	CASSLSGGAVDTQYF	TGTGCCAGCAGCTTAAGCGGGGGGGCCGTAGATACGCAGTATTTT
TRBV11-2	14	many	TRBJ2-3	-	CASSSPTVTDTLYF	TGTGCCAGCAGCTCCCCGACAGTCACAGATACGCTGTATTTT
TRBV20-1	15	-	TRBJ1-3	-	CSARDLGGLGDTTYF	TGCAGTGCTAGAGATCTCGGGGGATTGGGTGACACCACATATTTT
TRBV6-5	16	many	TRBJ1-4	-	CASTHRGRGKREKLFF	TGTGCCAGCACCCACCGGGGAAGGGGTAAACGTGAAAAACTGTTTTTT
TRBV28	12	once	TRBJ2-5	-	CASSLPGRIIDF	TGTGCCAGCAGTTTACCGGGACGGATCATCGACTTC
TRBV5-1	17	-	TRBJ2-5	TRBD1	CASSFQASLGQQETQYF	TGCGCCAGCAGCTTCCAGGCCTCTTTGGGACAGCAAGAGACCCAGTACTTC
TRBV30	11	many	TRBJ2-7	TRBD2	CAWGGLYEQYF	TGTGCCTGGGGGGGACTATACGAGCAGTACTTC
TRBV4-3	14	-	TRBJ1-2	-	CACSQEVGNYGYTF	TGCGCCTGCAGCCAAGAGGTAGGGAACTATGGCTACACCTTC
TRBV5-1	15	-	TRBJ1-1	-	CASSLVASGPAEAFF	TGCGCCAGCAGCTTGGTAGCTTCCGGTCCCGCTGAAGCTTTCTTT
TRBV7-6	13	-	TRBJ1-1	TRBD1	CASSHIQGTEAFF	TGTGCCAGCAGTCATATACAGGGGACTGAAGCTTTCTTT
TRBV7-3	15	-	TRBJ2-2	-	CASSWQGGSTGELFF	TGTGCCAGCAGCTGGCAGGGGGGTAGCACCGGGGAGCTGTTTTTT
TRBV30	13	-	TRBJ2-3	-	CAWSRTSTDTQYF	TGTGCCTGGAGTAGGACTAGCACAGATACGCAGTATTTT
TRBV7-3	15	many	TRBJ2-1	TRBD2	CASSPVAGGLGEQFF	TGTGCCAGCAGCCCCGTGGCGGGGGGCCTGGGGGAGCAGTTCTTC
TRBV29-1	13	many	TRBJ1-2	-	CSVEKGFRHGYTF	TGCAGCGTTGAGAAAGGGTTCCGGCATGGCTACACCTTC
TRBV7-2	14	many	TRBJ2-7	-	CASSLEEGSYEQYF	TGTGCCAGCAGCTTAGAGGAGGGATCCTACGAGCAGTACTTC
TRBV21-1	16	-	TRBJ2-6	-	CASAGQGADGANVRTF	TGTGCCAGCGCGGGACAGGGGGCTGATGGGGCCAACGTCCGGACTTTC
TRBV5-1	13	many	TRBJ2-7	-	CASSSWDGYEQYF	TGCGCCAGCAGCTCCTGGGACGGTTACGAGCAGTACTTC
TRBV25-1	12	-	TRBJ1-2	-	CASTVGAGGYTF	TGTGCCAGCACCGTGGGGGCAGGGGGCTACACCTTC
TRBV20-1	14	-	TRBJ2-5	-	CSAIEGGLFETQYF	TGCAGTGCTATAGAAGGGGGATTATTTGAGACCCAGTACTTC
TRBV7-9	14	many	TRBJ1-4	-	CASSQSATNEKLFF	TGTGCCAGCAGCCAGAGTGCAACTAATGAAAAACTGTTTTTT
TRBV6-5	16	many	TRBJ2-3	TRBD2	CASSWTLAGVTDTQYF	TGTGCCAGCAGTTGGACACTAGCGGGGGTCACAGATACGCAGTATTTT
TRBV6-5	15	-	TRBJ2-7	-	CASSYSLDSAYEQYF	TGTGCCAGCAGTTACAGTTTGGACAGTGCCTACGAGCAGTACTTC
TRBV14	15	few	TRBJ1-2	TRBD1	CASSRRRDSNYGYTF	TGTGCCAGCAGCCGCAGACGGGACAGTAACTATGGCTACACCTTC
TRBV15	14	once	TRBJ1-4	-	CATCRGEANEKLFF	TGTGCCACCTGCAGAGGAGAAGCTAATGAAAAACTGTTTTTT
TRBV30	17	few	TRBJ2-3	TRBD2	CAWSVIGAGAYTDTQYF	TGTGCCTGGAGTGTTATCGGAGCGGGGGCATACACAGATACGCAGTATTTT
TRBV18	16	many	TRBJ1-2	-	CASSPIQGNANYGYTF	TGTGCCAGCTCACCCATTCAGGGGAACGCTAACTATGGCTACACCTTC